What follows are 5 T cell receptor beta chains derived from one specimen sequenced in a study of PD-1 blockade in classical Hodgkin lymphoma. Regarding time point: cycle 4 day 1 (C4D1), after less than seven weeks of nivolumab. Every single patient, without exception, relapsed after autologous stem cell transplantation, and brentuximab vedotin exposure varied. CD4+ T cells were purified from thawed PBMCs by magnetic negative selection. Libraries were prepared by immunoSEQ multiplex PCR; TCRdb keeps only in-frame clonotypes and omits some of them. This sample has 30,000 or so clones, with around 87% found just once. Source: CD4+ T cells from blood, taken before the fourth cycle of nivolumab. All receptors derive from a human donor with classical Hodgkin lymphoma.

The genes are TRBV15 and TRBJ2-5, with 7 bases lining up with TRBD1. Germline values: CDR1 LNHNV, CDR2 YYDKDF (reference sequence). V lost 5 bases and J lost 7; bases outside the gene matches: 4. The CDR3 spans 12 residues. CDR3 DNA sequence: TGTGCCACCAGCCAGGGGGAAGGGACCCAGTACTTC. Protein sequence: CATSQGEGTQYF.

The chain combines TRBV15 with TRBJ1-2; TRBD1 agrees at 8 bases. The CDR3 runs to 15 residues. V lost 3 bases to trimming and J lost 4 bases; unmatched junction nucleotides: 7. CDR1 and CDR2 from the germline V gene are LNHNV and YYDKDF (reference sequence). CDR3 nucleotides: TGTGCCACCAGCAGTCCGGACAGGGTATTCTATGGCTACACCTTC. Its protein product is CATSSPDRVFYGYTF.

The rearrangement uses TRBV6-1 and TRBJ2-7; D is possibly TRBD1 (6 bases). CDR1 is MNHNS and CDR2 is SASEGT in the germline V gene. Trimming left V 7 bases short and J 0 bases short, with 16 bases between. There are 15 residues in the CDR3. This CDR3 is CASTLDRLISYEQYF. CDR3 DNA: TGTGCCAGCACCCTAGACAGGCTTATCTCCTACGAGCAGTACTTC.

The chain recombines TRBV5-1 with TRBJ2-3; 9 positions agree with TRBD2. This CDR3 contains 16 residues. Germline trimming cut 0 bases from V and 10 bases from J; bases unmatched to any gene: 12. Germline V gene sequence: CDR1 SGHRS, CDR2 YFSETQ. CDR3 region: CASSLAATSGSEAQYF. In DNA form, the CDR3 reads TGCGCCAGCAGCTTGGCCGCGACTAGCGGCTCCGAAGCGCAGTATTTT. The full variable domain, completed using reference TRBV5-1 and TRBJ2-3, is KAGVTQTPRYLIKTRGQQVTLSCSPISGHRSVSWYQQTPGQGLQFLFEYFSETQRNKGNFPGRFSGRQFSNSRSEMNVSTLELGDSALYLCASSLAATSGSEAQYFGPGTRLTVL.

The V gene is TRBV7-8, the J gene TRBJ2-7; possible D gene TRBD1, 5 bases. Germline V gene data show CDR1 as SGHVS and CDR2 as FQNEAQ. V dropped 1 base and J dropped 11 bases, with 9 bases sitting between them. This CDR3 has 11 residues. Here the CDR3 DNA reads TGTGCCAGCAGCTTAGGGGTCAGGGAGTACTTC. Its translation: CASSLGVREYF.